The 2 T cell receptor beta chains below were found in one sample sequenced in a study of tumor-infiltrating lymphocytes in primary liver carcinoma. With around 520 ng total RNA as template and a constant-region primer, TCR beta cDNA was made. Amplification in three nested multiplex PCR rounds with slightly modified ARM-PCR gave rise to TCR beta libraries. A C-beta reverse primer and TRBV1-TRBV30 forward primers served in each of the first two PCR rounds, at around 10 cycles apiece. Each CDR3 protein is one row after TCRdb ran MiXCR on the multiplex PCR reads. This sample carries about 310,000 distinct CDR3 sequences, 50% to 60% of them seen once, and the ten largest clones take about 18%. Researchers drew blood RNA from unsorted whole blood and extracted germline DNA as well. Input material: peripheral blood. The source is a woman aged 25 to 39 with primary liver carcinoma and hepatitis B virus infection.

Notes on this clonotype: It may be a read error: a sequence one base away is much more abundant. The gene calls are TRBV4-2 and TRBJ1-3; D ambiguous. This CDR3 comprises 17 residues. Germline CDR1 LGHNA, CDR2 YNFKEQ. The CDR3: CASSLRLGSGAGNTICF. The CDR3 coding sequence is TGTGCCAGCAGCCTGAGGTTGGGGAGCGGCGCTGGAAACACCATATGTTTT.

This clonotype came up a few times. This chain connects TRBV5-4 to TRBJ2-2, with a possible D match to TRBD1 (5 bases). With 0 bases removed from V and 4 bases from J, the gap between germline ends came to 10 bases. CDR3 size: 15 residues. Germline CDR1 reads SGHNT; CDR2 reads YYREEE (reference sequence). Written as DNA, the CDR3 is TGTGCCAGCAGCTTGGGTATGGGGCGCACCGGGGAGCTGTTTTTT. Translated: CASSLGMGRTGELFF.